This T cell receptor (beta chain) was captured in a study of blood T cell repertoires in COVID-19. Study-level background: Sample material is recorded as cDNA or gDNA derived from T cells, B-cell-depleted T cells, or PBMCs.

CDR1 GTSNPN and CDR2 SVGIG come from the germline V gene (reference sequence). The CDR3 has 16 amino acids. V dropped 1 base and J dropped 3 bases, with 18 bases sitting between them. TCRdb's copy holds only in-frame clones and misses some; the assay was immunoSEQ multiplex PCR. The table has around 40,000 clones, roughly 80% seen once. Sequencing input: peripheral blood. This chain connects TRBV30 to TRBJ1-1; D possibly corresponds to TRBD1 (5 bases). This clonotype was sampled from a woman at least 80 years old with acute or convalescent COVID-19. The CDR3, as DNA: TGTGCCTGGAGTGGCCCAAACAGGTTCTGGGACACTGAAGCTTTCTTT. Its protein is CAWSGPNRFWDTEAFF. Supplemented by reference TRBV30 and TRBJ1-1, the full variable domain reads SQTIHQWPATLVQPVGSPLSLECTVEGTSNPNLYWYRQAAGRGLQLLFYSVGIGQISSEVPQNLSASRPQDRQFILSSKKLLLSDSGFYLCAWSGPNRFWDTEAFFGQGTRLTVV.